The 22 T cell receptor beta chains below all came from one sample that was sequenced in a study of blood T cell repertoires in COVID-19. Repertoires were generated with immunoSEQ multiplex PCR, while TCRdb's copy carries only in-frame clones and drops some. The data hold more than 150,000 clones, with over 80% observed a single time. Sequencing used peripheral blood. Source of these receptors: a woman in her sixties or seventies with acute or convalescent COVID-19.

This chain joins TRBV30 and TRBJ1-3; D is possibly TRBD1 (5 bases). The V gene's germline CDR1 is GTSNPN and CDR2 SVGIG (reference sequence). CDR3 length: 14 amino acids. Trimming took 7 bases from V and 3 from J, leaving 16 bases between them. The CDR3 region is CASLTNRFGNTIYF. CDR3 DNA: TGTGCCTCCCTAACTAACAGGTTTGGAAACACCATATATTTT.

This clone was picked up one time. V gene TRBV18 combines with J gene TRBJ2-7; the D gene is possibly TRBD2 (6 bases). Between the trimmed V and J ends, which lost 5 bases and 1 base, there was a span of 18 bases. CDR3 size: 16 residues. CDR1 is KGHSH and CDR2 is LQKENI in the germline V gene. The CDR3 DNA is TGTGCCAGCTCATTGCTCGGGACTCTCCGTTCCTACGAGCAGTACTTC. Residues: CASSLLGTLRSYEQYF. Full variable domain (remainder filled in from reference TRBV18 and TRBJ2-7): NAGVMQNPRHLVRRRGQEARLRCSPMKGHSHVYWYRQLPEEGLKFMVYLQKENIIDESGMPKERFSAEFPKEGPSILRIQQVVRGDSAAYFCASSLLGTLRSYEQYFGPGTRLTVT.

V is TRBV7-9 and J is TRBJ1-4; tentatively, D is TRBD1 (5 bases). The V end lost 7 bases, the J end lost 8 bases, and 20 bases lay between the germline ends. The CDR3 is 15 residues long. Germline values: CDR1 SEHNR, CDR2 FQNEAQ (reference sequence). CDR3 residues: CASTLNAGIKEKLFF. The CDR3 DNA reads TGTGCCAGCACCCTTAACGCAGGGATTAAGGAAAAACTGTTTTTT. The full variable domain, completed using reference TRBV7-9 and TRBJ1-4, is DTGVSQNPRHKITKRGQNVTFRCDPISEHNRLYWYRQTLGQGPEFLTYFQNEAQLEKSRLLSDRFSAERPKGSFSTLEIQRTEQGDSAMYLCASTLNAGIKEKLFFGSGTQLSVL.

Only a few counts were recorded for this clone. This CDR3 is also generated by other DNA sequences in the sample. The chain uses TRBV7-9 and TRBJ2-7; D remains ambiguous. The germline V gene has CDR1 SEHNR and CDR2 FQNEAQ (reference sequence). V lost 6 bases and J lost 0, with 9 bases in between. This CDR3 has 13 residues. The CDR3 reads CASSSTLSYEQYF. CDR3 DNA: TGTGCCAGCAGTTCGACACTCTCCTACGAGCAGTACTTC.

The V call is TRBV6-5, the J call TRBJ2-7; the D gene is possibly TRBD2 (5 bases). Germline assignment: CDR1 MNHEY and CDR2 SVGAGI. Between the trimmed V and J ends, which lost 5 bases and 7 bases, there was a span of 9 bases. The CDR3 length is 11 residues. The CDR3 nucleotides read TGTGCCAGCAGTACTACGGGGGAGCAGTACTTC. Residues: CASSTTGEQYF.

This clone was picked up a small number of times. The chain couples TRBV7-2 to TRBJ1-6, with D perhaps matching TRBD1 (5 bases). The germline V gene encodes CDR1 SGHTA and CDR2 FQGNSA. This CDR3 is 14 amino acids long. The germline V and J ends were trimmed by 2 bases and 8 bases, with 10 bases remaining between them. The CDR3 nucleotides are TGTGCCAGCAGCTTAACCCGCAGGGATTCACCCCTCCACTTT. This translates into CASSLTRRDSPLHF.

V and J are TRBV9 and TRBJ2-5, with 10 bases identical to TRBD2. The CDR3 contains 15 residues. CDR1 and CDR2 (germline): SGDLS, YYNGEE. The V and J ends lost 4 bases and 1 base, in that order; junction bases with no gene match: 4. CDR3: CASSITSGAQETQYF. The CDR3 nucleotides read TGTGCCAGCAGCATTACTAGCGGGGCCCAAGAGACCCAGTACTTC.

CDR3 DNA sequence: TGTGCCAGCAGGCCTGTTGGGGGGATGGGGGATGGCTACACCTTC. Its protein is CASRPVGGMGDGYTF. The rearrangement joins TRBV25-1 to TRBJ1-2, with D possibly matching TRBD1 (5 bases). The ends were cut back, 6 bases at V and 6 bases at J, with 20 bases in the middle. The CDR3 contains 15 residues. Germline CDR1 and CDR2: MGHDK and SYGVNS.

The chain is built from TRBV6-2 or TRBV6-3 and TRBJ2-5, with a tentative D call TRBD2 (6 bases). CDR1 and CDR2 (germline): MNHEY, SVGEGT. This CDR3 is built from 15 residues. Deletions cut 5 bases from V and 5 bases from J, with 18 bases between. CDR3 DNA sequence: TGTGCCAGCAGTACCTATTCGGGGAGGATGGAGACCCAGTACTTC. Amino acids: CASSTYSGRMETQYF.

Only a few counts were recorded for this clone. V gene TRBV6-2 or TRBV6-3 combines with J gene TRBJ1-4, with D possibly matching TRBD1 (6 bases). CDR1 is MNHEY and CDR2 is SVGEGT in the germline V gene. V lost 2 bases and J lost 4, with 11 bases in between. The CDR3 consists of 15 residues. This CDR3 reads CASSYRDRLNEKLFF. DNA of the CDR3: TGTGCCAGCAGTTACCGAGACAGGCTTAATGAAAAACTGTTTTTT.

The chain combines TRBV19 with TRBJ2-2, with D possibly TRBD2 on 6 matching bases. V was clipped by 10 bases and J by 1 base, with 10 bases between them. The CDR3 runs to 13 residues. CDR1 is LNHDA, CDR2 SQIVND, per germline (reference sequence). DNA for the CDR3: TGTGCCACCCGCGGGGTGAACACCGGGGAGCTGTTTTTT. Amino acid sequence: CATRGVNTGELFF.

The V and J genes are TRBV6-5 and TRBJ1-1; TRBD1 aligns across 9 bases. The CDR3 covers 15 residues. Germline CDR1 and CDR2: MNHEY and SVGAGI. V lost 2 bases, J lost 4 bases, and 5 bases stayed unmatched. For the CDR3, the DNA is TGTGCCAGCAGTTACGAGGCGACAGGGGGCACTGAAGCTTTCTTT. This encodes CASSYEATGGTEAFF.

The chain joins TRBV6-2 or TRBV6-3 to TRBJ2-5; 8 bases are a match to TRBD1. CDR1 is MNHEY and CDR2 is SVGEGT in the germline V gene. V gave up 6 bases and J gave up 4 bases; unmatched junction bases: 4. The CDR3 runs to 13 residues. CDR3 in amino acids: CASSTGTGETQYF. CDR3 bases: TGTGCCAGCAGCACAGGGACAGGAGAGACCCAGTACTTC.

A single count supports this clone. This sequence joins TRBV6-2 or TRBV6-3 and TRBJ2-7; D may be TRBD1 (6 bases). The germline gives CDR1 MNHEY, CDR2 SVGEGT. CDR3 size: 15 residues. The ends were cut back, 5 bases at V and 3 bases at J, with 17 bases in the middle. CDR3 nucleotide sequence: TGTGCCAGCAGTCCCTTTCTGACAGGTTACTACGAGCAGTACTTC. Amino acids: CASSPFLTGYYEQYF.

This clone came up once. As DNA, the CDR3 is TGTGCCAGCAGCGCTAGCGGAACCTACAATGAGCAGTTCTTC. Protein product: CASSASGTYNEQFF. The rearrangement uses TRBV11-3 and TRBJ2-1; 7 bases are a match to TRBD2. The CDR3 runs to 14 residues. The germline gives CDR1 SGHNT, CDR2 YENEEA. After removal of 5 bases from V and 2 bases from J, the junction contained 3 bases not matched to a gene.

This chain links TRBV5-4 with TRBJ1-4, with TRBD1 identical over 9 bases. This CDR3 has 18 residues. CDR1 is SGHNT and CDR2 is YYREEE in the germline V gene (reference sequence). V lost 2 bases and J lost 8; bases outside the gene matches: 16. CDR3 amino acids: CASSFHRSTGGAKEKLFF. The CDR3 coding sequence is TGTGCCAGCAGCTTCCACCGATCAACAGGGGGCGCAAAAGAAAAACTGTTTTTT.

This CDR3 is CASSLGGTSGVTDTQYF. The CDR3 region has the DNA TGTGCCAGCAGCTTGGGCGGGACTAGCGGGGTCACAGATACGCAGTATTTT. The V gene is TRBV7-6, the J gene TRBJ2-3, with TRBD2 matching 13 bases. Germline loops: CDR1 SGHVS, CDR2 FNYEAQ. V lost 3 bases and J lost 2; bases outside the gene matches: 5. CDR3 length equals 17 residues.

This chain uses TRBV6-2 or TRBV6-3 with TRBJ2-2; 10 bases fit TRBD2. CDR1 is MNHEY and CDR2 is SVGEGT in the germline V gene. Trimming took 2 bases from V and 4 from J; bases not matched to a gene: 4. The CDR3 sequence is 16 residues long. The CDR3 DNA reads TGTGCCAGCAGTTACGCTAGCGGGGGTCTCACCGGGGAGCTGTTTTTT. Amino acids: CASSYASGGLTGELFF.

CDR3 region: CASSSSGVTDTQYF. In DNA form, the CDR3 reads TGTGCCAGCAGCTCTAGCGGGGTCACAGATACGCAGTATTTT. This chain connects TRBV5-8 to TRBJ2-3; 9 nucleotides match TRBD2. Germline lookup yields CDR1 SGHTS and CDR2 YDEGEE. CDR3 length: 14 amino acids. The V gene end was trimmed by 3 bases and the J gene end by 2 bases; junction bases not matched to a gene: 1.

V and J are TRBV4-1 and TRBJ1-1; 7 nucleotides agree with TRBD1. CDR3 length equals 15 residues. Unmatched junction bases numbered 4, after V lost 2 bases and J lost 1 base. Germline V gives CDR1 MGHRA, CDR2 YSYEKL. CDR3 sequence reads: CASSQFRTGNTEAFF. CDR3 DNA sequence: TGCGCCAGCAGCCAATTTCGGACAGGGAACACTGAAGCTTTCTTT.

This clone showed up just a few times. The rearrangement joins TRBV3-1 (or the pseudogene TRBV3-2) to TRBJ2-7; D is possibly TRBD2 (5 bases). V lost 3 bases to trimming and J lost 2 bases, with 11 bases between them. The CDR3 spans 14 residues. CDR1 and CDR2 from the germline V gene are LGHDT and YNNKEL (reference sequence). In nucleotides, the CDR3 is TGTGCCAGCAGCCACCGGGGTGGGCCCTACGAGCAGTACTTC. It codes for CASSHRGGPYEQYF.

The chain employs TRBV6-2 or TRBV6-3 and TRBJ2-7; 11 bases map to TRBD2. The V gene's germline CDR1 is MNHEY and CDR2 SVGEGT. The V gene end was trimmed by 1 base and the J gene end by 2 bases; junction bases not matched to a gene: 7. The CDR3 runs to 17 residues. In DNA form, the CDR3 reads TGTGCCAGCAGTTACTGGCCCGGGACTAGCGGAACCTACGAGCAGTACTTC. This translates into CASSYWPGTSGTYEQYF.